The source of this TCR beta chain is a study of T cell responses to AZD1222 COVID-19 vaccine. About the study: Analyses pooled second doses at about 4 or about 12 weeks.

The V end lost 1 base, the J end lost 7 bases, and 14 bases lay between the germline ends. Germline V lookup: CDR1 SGHVS, CDR2 FQNEAQ. This CDR3 is built from 15 residues. The study, taken as a whole, reports: Increases in Spike-specific TCR breadth and depth were seen after two AZD1222 doses. Clonal diversity may have been underestimated, and the donors were mostly white British, with more females than males. Sampling that yielded the repertoires occurred only after the peak T cell response.

Using immunoSEQ multiplex PCR, the repertoire was profiled, and TCRdb retains in-frame clones only, with some absent. The data hold 95,000 to 150,000 clones, with 85% to 90% observed a single time. Concerning this clone itself: Its matching antigen is unknown.

The TCR comes from an adult in good health. The chain couples TRBV7-8 to TRBJ2-1, with D tentatively TRBD1 (6 bases). The sequenced sample was peripheral blood, obtained on day 0 of AZD1222 vaccination. CDR3 nucleotide sequence: TGTGCCAGCAGCTTAGAGGTTCAGGGGTTGAATGAGCAGTTCTTC. Translation gives CASSLEVQGLNEQFF. Full variable domain (rest looked up from reference TRBV7-8 and TRBJ2-1): GAGVSQSPRYKVAKRGQDVALRCDPISGHVSLFWYQQALGQGPEFLTYFQNEAQLDKSGLPSDRFFAERPEGSVSTLKIQRTQQEDSAVYLCASSLEVQGLNEQFFGPGTRLTVL.